In this sample, the clone carrying this TCR beta chain turned up a few times. Its target is not known. J gave up 5 bases and V 6 bases, and 5 bases lay outside the gene matches. Germline CDR1 is LNHDA and CDR2 is SQIVND (reference sequence). The CDR3 totals 14 residues. The entry originates in a study of cytomegalovirus exposure and HLA in healthy donors. Study conclusions and caveats: Reports indicated that the classifier achieved high specificity and sensitivity in diagnosing cytomegalovirus status.

Both 60 Vbeta primers and 13 Jbeta primers went into the PCR. The protocol was immunoSEQ multiplex PCR, while the TCRdb copy is restricted to in-frame clones and leaves out a portion. The sample has some 100,000 clones; about three quarters are singletons. Sequenced sample: PBMCs. The rearrangement joins TRBV19 to TRBJ2-5; 11 bases agree with TRBD1. This TCR was sampled from a male donor in good health and CMV-seropositive. Written as DNA, the CDR3 is TGTGCCAGTAGGGACAGGGGGCTTTCTGAGACCCAGTACTTC. Protein product: CASRDRGLSETQYF.